The sample holds one count of the clone carrying this T cell receptor (beta chain). Its cognate antigen is unknown. Time point: recipient sample about 28 days before transplant, after cytoreduction. There are 11 residues in the CDR3. Trimming stripped 4 bases from V and 2 bases from J, with 5 bases between. Germline V gene sequence: CDR1 DFQATT, CDR2 SNEGSKA (reference sequence). This sample stems from a study of T cell clonotyping in hematopoietic cell transplantation. Assay used: immunoSEQ multiplex PCR; TCRdb lists only in-frame clones, some missing. The sample yields approximately 80,000 clones, 90% to 97% seen once. Study-level results: Few recipient clonotypes overlapped donors; over 97% were de novo at given depth. Recipient TCR diversity dropped after transplant; expanded clonotypes rose from day 30 to 180. Graft donor and pretransplant recipient Inverse Simpson Index values predicted broader posttransplant TCR diversity.

The sample consisted of peripheral blood mononuclear cells, taken before stem cell transplant. This chain uses TRBV20-1 with TRBJ2-5; D unclear. The receptor was isolated from a woman in her forties or fifties with acute myeloid leukemia. Some clones in this sample may be carry-over from other donors' samples. CDR3 DNA sequence: TGCAGTGCTAAGTTACAAGAGACCCAGTACTTC. Amino acids: CSAKLQETQYF.